One and the same sample provided the 22 T cell receptor beta chains below, sequenced in a study of T cell changes during pregnancy in multiple sclerosis. Using immunoSEQ multiplex PCR, the repertoire was profiled, and TCRdb retains in-frame clones only, with some absent. The sample carries approximately 92,000 clones, approximately 92% recorded once. Material: peripheral blood, obtained in the first trimester of pregnancy. All receptors come from a female donor with multiple sclerosis, enrolled in a pregnancy study.

V usage is TRBV28 and J usage is TRBJ1-1; D is uncertain. Per the germline V gene, CDR1 is MDHEN and CDR2 is SYDVKM. V lost 8 bases and J lost 11, with 18 bases in between. The CDR3 sequence is 12 residues long. The DNA of the CDR3 is TGTGCCAGCCATAACATCGCTTTCGGGGCTTTCTTT. Protein product: CASHNIAFGAFF.

The gene calls are TRBV28 and TRBJ2-3, with a tentative D call TRBD2 (6 bases). Between the trimmed V and J ends, which lost 7 bases and 0 bases, there was a span of 17 bases. CDR1 is MDHEN, CDR2 SYDVKM, per germline. The CDR3 contains 16 residues. CDR3 region: CASNVAGPTSTDTQYF. The CDR3 DNA reads TGTGCCAGCAACGTTGCGGGACCGACTAGCACAGATACGCAGTATTTT.

This clone was seen only once. The rearrangement uses TRBV7-2 and TRBJ1-2; the D is unclear. This CDR3 is 16 amino acids long. Germline V gene sequence: CDR1 SGHTA, CDR2 FQGNSA. Trimming removed 4 bases from V and 0 bases from J, with 15 bases in between. In DNA form, the CDR3 reads TGTGCCAGCAGCTCCCGTATGCCAGGCACTAACTATGGCTACACCTTC. Translation: CASSSRMPGTNYGYTF.

The V and J genes are TRBV5-4 and TRBJ1-1, with TRBD1 as a possible D gene (6 bases). The CDR3 spans 16 residues. The V end was cut by 0 bases, the J end by 1 base, with 13 bases between. Germline V CDR1 and CDR2: SGHNT, YYREEE (reference sequence). This CDR3 reads CASSLGQGLRNTEAFF. The CDR3, as DNA: TGTGCCAGCAGCTTGGGCCAGGGGCTAAGGAACACTGAAGCTTTCTTT.

The chain carries TRBV28 and TRBJ2-7; no reliable D call. CDR1 and CDR2 (germline): MDHEN, SYDVKM. CDR3 length: 12 amino acids. Trimming pared 6 bases from V and 1 base from J, leaving 7 bases between. CDR3 residues: CASSLRSYEQYF. Here the CDR3 DNA reads TGTGCCAGCAGCCTGAGATCCTACGAGCAGTACTTC.

This sequence joins TRBV5-6 and TRBJ2-7; the match to TRBD1 covers 8 bases. CDR1 is SGHDT and CDR2 is YYEEEE in the germline V gene. V lost 5 bases, J lost 2 bases, and 6 bases stayed unmatched. This CDR3 spans 14 amino acids. CDR3 loop: CASSLGTGTYEQYF. The CDR3 region has the DNA TGTGCCAGCAGTCTTGGGACAGGTACCTACGAGCAGTACTTC.

The CDR3 loop is CATHSGSSYEQYF. The CDR3 bases are TGTGCCACTCATAGCGGGAGCTCCTACGAGCAGTACTTC. This chain uses TRBV27 with TRBJ2-7; the match to TRBD2 covers 9 bases. This CDR3 region has 13 residues. Germline loops: CDR1 MNHEY, CDR2 SMNVEV (reference sequence). J was trimmed by 0 bases and V by 10 bases; bases with no gene match: 4.

The J gene is TRBJ1-1, the V gene TRBV15; TRBD1 aligns across 7 bases. CDR1 is LNHNV and CDR2 is YYDKDF in the germline V gene (reference sequence). CDR3 length: 15 amino acids. With 7 bases clipped from V and 2 bases from J, the junction kept 10 bases outside the gene matches. The CDR3 loop is CATTYSRTGNTEAFF. The CDR3 nucleotides are TGTGCCACCACCTATTCGAGGACAGGTAACACTGAAGCTTTCTTT. The whole variable domain, filled in from reference TRBV15 and TRBJ1-1, reads DAMVIQNPRYQVTQFGKPVTLSCSQTLNHNVMYWYQQKSSQAPKLLFHYYDKDFNNEADTPDNFQSRRPNTSFCFLDIRSPGLGDTAMYLCATTYSRTGNTEAFFGQGTRLTVV.

This chain links TRBV5-1 with TRBJ2-6; 11 bases fit TRBD1. This CDR3 region has 18 residues. Trimming at V came to 3 bases and at J to 0 bases, leaving 5 bases not matched to a gene. Germline CDR1 SGHRS, CDR2 YFSETQ. The CDR3 sequence is CASSSDRGRPSGANVLTF. The CDR3 coding sequence is TGCGCCAGCAGCTCGGACAGGGGGCGCCCCTCTGGGGCCAACGTCCTGACTTTC.

This clone was recorded once. The chain links TRBV6-5 to TRBJ1-4, with no clear D. V lost 0 bases to trimming and J lost 5 bases, with 13 bases between them. The CDR3 is 16 amino acids. CDR1 and CDR2 (germline): MNHEY, SVGAGI. The CDR3 spells CASSYSLPRLNEKLFF. The CDR3 region has the DNA TGTGCCAGCAGTTACTCCTTACCGCGTCTAAATGAAAAACTGTTTTTT.

This chain links TRBV9 with TRBJ2-1; TRBD2 agrees at 12 bases. J gave up 4 bases and V 2 bases, and 1 base lay outside the gene matches. The CDR3 totals 15 residues. Germline-derived CDR1 and CDR2 are SGDLS and YYNGEE. The CDR3 nucleotides read TGTGCCAGCAGCGTCGGGACTAGCGGGTACAATGAGCAGTTCTTC. Translated, it gives CASSVGTSGYNEQFF.

CDR3 protein: CASSYPQGSTYEQYF. The DNA for the CDR3 is TGTGCCAGCAGCTACCCCCAGGGTTCAACCTACGAGCAGTACTTC. The genes are TRBV11-2 and TRBJ2-7; possibly TRBD1 for D (5 bases). CDR1 SGHAT and CDR2 FQNNGV come from the germline V gene. This CDR3 comprises 15 residues. Trimming removed 4 bases from V and 2 bases from J, with 15 bases in between.

In its sample, this clone was seen once. The chain is built from TRBV9 and TRBJ1-3; D gene ambiguous. V shed 1 base and J shed 0 bases, with 5 bases lying between them. The CDR3 has 14 amino acids. Germline V lookup: CDR1 SGDLS, CDR2 YYNGEE. The CDR3, as DNA: TGTGCCAGCAGCGTATCGGGCTCTGGAAACACCATATATTTT. Residues: CASSVSGSGNTIYF.

The CDR3 region is CASSQGQRTEAFF. The DNA for the CDR3 is TGTGCCAGCAGCCAAGGACAGCGAACTGAAGCTTTCTTT. The chain uses TRBV14 and TRBJ1-1; weak D call: TRBD1 (5 bases). The CDR3 contains 13 residues. CDR1 SGHDN and CDR2 FVKESK come from the germline V gene. The germline V and J ends were trimmed by 1 base and 5 bases, with 8 bases remaining between them.

V gene TRBV5-4 combines with J gene TRBJ1-3; TRBD1 might be the D (6 bases). The germline V gene encodes CDR1 SGHNT and CDR2 YYREEE (reference sequence). V lost 3 bases to trimming and J lost 7 bases, with 11 bases between them. The CDR3 extends over 13 amino acids. The CDR3 region is CASSSGQRNTIYF. The DNA of the CDR3 is TGTGCCAGCAGCTCGGGACAAAGGAACACCATATATTTT. Using reference TRBV5-4 and TRBJ1-3 for the parts outside the CDR3, the full variable domain is ETGVTQSPTHLIKTRGQQVTLRCSSQSGHNTVSWYQQALGQGPQFIFQYYREEENGRGNFPPRFSGLQFPNYSSELNVNALELDDSALYLCASSSGQRNTIYFGEGSWLTVV.

The chain links TRBV7-9 to TRBJ1-2, with TRBD1 matching 8 bases. This CDR3 spans 15 amino acids. Germline V gives CDR1 SEHNR, CDR2 FQNEAQ (reference sequence). The trim removed 7 bases at V and 8 bases at J, leaving 15 bases unmatched. CDR3 bases: TGTGCCAGCATCCCCGACAGGGGAAGCCTGGGCGGCTACACCTTC. This translates into CASIPDRGSLGGYTF.

The chain employs TRBV10-3 and TRBJ2-5, with TRBD2 identical over 12 bases. With V trimmed by 2 bases and J by 3 bases, 4 bases remained unmatched. Germline V gene data show CDR1 as ENHRY and CDR2 as SYGVKD. The CDR3 extends over 16 amino acids. The DNA of the CDR3 is TGTGCCATCAGTGAGACCCTAGCGGGAGGGGAAGAGACCCAGTACTTC. This codes for CAISETLAGGEETQYF.

The gene calls are TRBV7-2 and TRBJ2-7; TRBD1 is a possible D gene (5 bases). This CDR3 comprises 15 residues. V was cut by 1 base and J by 3 bases, with 13 bases left in between. CDR1 and CDR2 from the germline V gene are SGHTA and FQGNSA. CDR3 residues: CASSLGPGRIYEQYF. CDR3 nucleotides: TGTGCCAGCAGCTTAGGCCCAGGGCGAATCTACGAGCAGTACTTC.

The V call is TRBV5-1, the J call TRBJ1-1, with 9 positions matching TRBD1. The germline V gene has CDR1 SGHRS and CDR2 YFSETQ. Germline trimming cut 4 bases from V and 2 bases from J; bases unmatched to any gene: 6. The CDR3 has 15 residues. The CDR3 loop is CASSRTGDLNTEAFF. The CDR3 region has the DNA TGCGCCAGCAGCAGGACAGGGGATTTAAACACTGAAGCTTTCTTT.

The V call is TRBV19, the J call TRBJ2-5; a possible D gene is TRBD2 (7 bases). The V end lost 5 bases, the J end lost 4 bases, and 14 bases lay between the germline ends. This CDR3 is 14 amino acids long. Germline assignment: CDR1 LNHDA and CDR2 SQIVND (reference sequence). The CDR3 loop reads CASSHRGGGETQYF. CDR3 nucleotide sequence: TGTGCCAGTAGTCACCGAGGGGGGGGAGAGACCCAGTACTTC. The whole variable domain, remainder taken from reference TRBV19 and TRBJ2-5, is DGGITQSPKYLFRKEGQNVTLSCEQNLNHDAMYWYRQDPGQGLRLIYYSQIVNDFQKGDIAEGYSVSREKKESFPLTVTSAQKNPTAFYLCASSHRGGGETQYFGPGTRLLVL.

The chain carries TRBV19 and TRBJ2-2; tentatively, D is TRBD1 (6 bases). Looked up from germline, CDR1 is LNHDA and CDR2 is SQIVND (reference sequence). This CDR3 is 14 amino acids long. With 8 bases removed from V and 1 base from J, the gap between germline ends came to 11 bases. The DNA of the CDR3 is TGTGCCAGTCAACAGGGATGGAACACCGGGGAGCTGTTTTTT. It is translated as CASQQGWNTGELFF.

V gene TRBV29-1 combines with J gene TRBJ1-2, with a possible D match to TRBD1 (5 bases). The V end was cut by 4 bases, the J end by 2 bases, with 8 bases between. The CDR3 totals 12 residues. Germline values: CDR1 SQVTM, CDR2 ANQGSEA. Written as DNA, the CDR3 is TGCAGCGTTGTGGGGGGGAACTATGGCTACACCTTC. It codes for CSVVGGNYGYTF.